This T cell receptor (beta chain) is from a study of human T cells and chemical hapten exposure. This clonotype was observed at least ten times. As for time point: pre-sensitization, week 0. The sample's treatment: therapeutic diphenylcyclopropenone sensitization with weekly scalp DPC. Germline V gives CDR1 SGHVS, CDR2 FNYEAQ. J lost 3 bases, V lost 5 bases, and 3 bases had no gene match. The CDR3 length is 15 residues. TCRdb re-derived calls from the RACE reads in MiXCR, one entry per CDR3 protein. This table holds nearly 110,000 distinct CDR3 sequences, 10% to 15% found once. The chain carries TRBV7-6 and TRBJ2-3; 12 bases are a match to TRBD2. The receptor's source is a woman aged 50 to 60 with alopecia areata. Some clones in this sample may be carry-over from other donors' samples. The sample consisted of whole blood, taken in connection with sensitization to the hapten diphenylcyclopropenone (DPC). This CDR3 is CASSASGRVTDTQYF. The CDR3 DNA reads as TGTGCCAGCAGCGCTAGCGGGAGGGTAACAGATACGCAGTATTTT.